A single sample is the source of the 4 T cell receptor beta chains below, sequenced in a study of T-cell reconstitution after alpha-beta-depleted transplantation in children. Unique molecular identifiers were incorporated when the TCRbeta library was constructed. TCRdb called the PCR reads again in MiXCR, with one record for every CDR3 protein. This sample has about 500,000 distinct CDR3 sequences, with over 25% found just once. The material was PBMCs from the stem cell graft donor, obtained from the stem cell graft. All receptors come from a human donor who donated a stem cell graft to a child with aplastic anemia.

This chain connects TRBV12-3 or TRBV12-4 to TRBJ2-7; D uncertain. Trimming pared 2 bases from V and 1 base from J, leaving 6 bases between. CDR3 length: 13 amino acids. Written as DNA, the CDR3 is TGTGCCAGCAGTTTAAAGACATCCTACGAGCAGTACTTC. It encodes CASSLKTSYEQYF.

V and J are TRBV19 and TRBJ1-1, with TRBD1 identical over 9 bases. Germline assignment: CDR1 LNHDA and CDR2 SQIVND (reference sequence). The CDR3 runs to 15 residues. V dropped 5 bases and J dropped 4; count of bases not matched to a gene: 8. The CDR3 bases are TGTGCCAGTAGTGATTTCCCGACAGGGGGCACTGAAGCTTTCTTT. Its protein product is CASSDFPTGGTEAFF. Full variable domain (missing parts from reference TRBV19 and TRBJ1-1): DGGITQSPKYLFRKEGQNVTLSCEQNLNHDAMYWYRQDPGQGLRLIYYSQIVNDFQKGDIAEGYSVSREKKESFPLTVTSAQKNPTAFYLCASSDFPTGGTEAFFGQGTRLTVV.

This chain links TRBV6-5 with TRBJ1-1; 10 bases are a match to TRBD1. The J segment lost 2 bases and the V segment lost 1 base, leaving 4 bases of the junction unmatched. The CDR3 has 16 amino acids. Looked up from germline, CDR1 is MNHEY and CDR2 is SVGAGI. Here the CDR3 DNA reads TGTGCCAGCAGTTACTGGGACAGGGGCGTAAACACTGAAGCTTTCTTT. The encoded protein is CASSYWDRGVNTEAFF.

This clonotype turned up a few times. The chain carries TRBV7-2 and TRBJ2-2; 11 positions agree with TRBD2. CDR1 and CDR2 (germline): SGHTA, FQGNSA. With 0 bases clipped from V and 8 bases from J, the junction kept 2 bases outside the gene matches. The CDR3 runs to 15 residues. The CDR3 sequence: CASSLAASGRGELFF. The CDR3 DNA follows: TGTGCCAGCAGCTTAGCGGCTAGCGGGAGGGGGGAGCTGTTTTTT.